The source of this T cell receptor beta chain is a study of cytomegalovirus exposure and HLA in healthy donors. General observations from the study: Cytomegalovirus status, reportedly, was diagnosed with high specificity and sensitivity by the classifier. Overall, roughly 170 TCR beta chains were annotated as cytomegalovirus-associated. Specificity of a few CMV-associated chains for CMV antigens was verified in vitro.

TCRdb's table, derived via immunoSEQ multiplex PCR, lists solely in-frame clones and lacks some. The sample comprises around 120,000 clones, more than 85% of which are singletons, and around 4.5% rests with the top ten. In the case of this clone: Its antigen is unidentified.

Per the germline V gene, CDR1 is SGHDT and CDR2 is YYEEEE. V was trimmed by 3 bases and J by 7 bases, leaving 19 bases between them. This CDR3 has 15 residues. Sequencing was done on a sample of PBMCs. This receptor was obtained from a man younger than 35 in good health and CMV-seropositive. This chain joins TRBV5-6 and TRBJ1-2, with D maybe TRBD1 (5 bases). CDR3 coding DNA: TGTGCCAGCAGCTCGCTGGCGATGGACAAGGGTGGCTACACCTTC. Its protein product is CASSSLAMDKGGYTF.